The T cell receptor beta chain under discussion was sequenced for a study of human T cells and chemical hapten exposure. Study overall: For the roughly 26-week duration of the study, patients were given weekly doses of diphenylcyclopropenone on the scalp.

As for time point: patch test 2, 6 weeks after DPC sensitization. The treatment: therapeutic diphenylcyclopropenone sensitization with weekly scalp DPC. Whole-study findings and limits: Because they had alopecia, donors may respond immunologically unlike healthy people.

This clonotype has ten or more counts. Its specificity is unknown. Looked up from germline, CDR1 is MNHNY and CDR2 is SVGAGI (reference sequence). The CDR3 is 16 amino acids. The V gene lost 1 base and the J gene lost 2 bases, with 12 bases spanning the gap. The library tagged each cDNA molecule with unique molecular identifiers. TCRdb re-analysed the RACE reads in MiXCR, keeping a single row per CDR3 protein. The table lists roughly 380,000 distinct CDR3 sequences, about 6% of them singletons. Sequencing was performed on whole blood, taken in connection with sensitization to the hapten diphenylcyclopropenone (DPC). The origin of this receptor is a woman between 18 and 29 years old with alopecia areata. Some clones in this sample may be carry-over from other donors' samples. The V gene is TRBV6-6, the J gene TRBJ1-5, with D possibly matching TRBD1 (5 bases). The CDR3 DNA sequence: TGTGCCAGCAGTTACTTGACAGTGAGTGGCAATCAGCCCCAGCATTTT. Encoded protein: CASSYLTVSGNQPQHF.